The 13 T cell receptor beta chains reported below all come from one sample, sequenced in a study of CXCR3-negative and CXCR3-positive naive CD8 T cells. Study results and caveats: Greater hydrophobicity was found in TRB CDR3s of CXCR3-positive naive cells than of CXCR3-negative naive cells.

The libraries of TRB cDNA were constructed through 5' RACE using UMI labels. TCRdb reprocessed the 5' RACE reads and reports one entry per CDR3 protein, with no DNA. This repertoire comprises tens of thousands of distinct CDR3 sequences; its ten largest clones make up roughly 0.59%. For these TCRs, the target antigens are not known. What was sequenced was naive CXCR3+ CD8+ T cells from blood. The subset is: CD45RO-CCR7+CD27+CD95- naive CD8+ T cells expressing CXCR3 (TNR3+). The receptors derive from a human donor in good health. Some clones in this sample may be carry-over from other donors' samples.

This chain uses TRBV10-3 with TRBJ2-2; the D gene TCRdb calls, TRBD1, cannot be checked with no DNA. The germline CDR1 and CDR2 sequences are ENHRY and SYGVKD. The CDR3 covers 15 residues. The chain's CDR3 is CATTPVQGAGGELFF.

The V and J genes are TRBV7-8 and TRBJ2-3; TCRdb outputs TRBD2, but without DNA this stays unchecked. The germline V gene encodes CDR1 SGHVS and CDR2 FQNEAQ. The CDR3 extends over 12 amino acids. The CDR3 loop is CASSSTSSTQYF.

The chain has TRBV14 and TRBJ1-5. Germline CDR1 reads SGHDN; CDR2 reads FVKESK. This CDR3 region has 14 residues. CDR3 protein: CASSQEGSNQPQHF.

The J gene is TRBJ2-3, the V gene TRBV28; TCRdb gives TRBD2 as the D gene, but with no DNA this cannot be confirmed. Germline lookup yields CDR1 MDHEN and CDR2 SYDVKM. The CDR3 runs 15 residues. Here the CDR3 reads CASSLGLANTDTQYF.

The rearrangement links TRBV13 to TRBJ2-3. Germline V gene data show CDR1 as PRHDT and CDR2 as FYEKMQ (reference sequence). CDR3 length equals 14 residues. CDR3 protein: CASSFGGDTDTQYF.

This rearrangement joins TRBV7-9 to TRBJ2-5; with no DNA, the TCRdb D assignment of TRBD2 cannot be verified. The CDR3 extends over 15 amino acids. Germline values: CDR1 SEHNR, CDR2 FQNEAQ (reference sequence). The CDR3 sequence: CASSLAGETSGTQYF.

This chain joins TRBV6-4 and TRBJ2-3; absent DNA, TCRdb's TRBD1 call cannot be checked. Germline-derived CDR1 and CDR2 are MRHNA and SNTAGT. The CDR3 runs to 14 residues. CDR3 residues: CASSETGVTDTQYF.

This chain uses TRBV5-6 with TRBJ2-5. The CDR3 runs 16 residues. Germline CDR1 and CDR2: SGHDT and YYEEEE. The CDR3 loop reads CASSLAGQGYQETQYF.

The rearrangement joins TRBV6-6 to TRBJ2-2. The germline V gene has CDR1 MNHNY and CDR2 SVGAGI (reference sequence). This CDR3 contains 14 residues. The CDR3: CASSYGGYTGELFF.

The chain couples TRBV5-1 to TRBJ1-1; TCRdb picks TRBD1, but there is no DNA to check that call. The CDR3 extends over 14 amino acids. Germline lookup yields CDR1 SGHRS and CDR2 YFSETQ. The CDR3 reads CASSPGDGVDEAFF.

The chain carries TRBV7-6 and TRBJ2-1. Germline values: CDR1 SGHVS, CDR2 FNYEAQ. The CDR3 spans 19 residues. Here the CDR3 reads CASSLAHRVQGSAYNEQFF.

The chain links TRBV7-9 to TRBJ2-1; TCRdb picks TRBD2, but there is no DNA to check that call. The CDR3 totals 13 residues. CDR1 is SEHNR, CDR2 FQNEAQ, per germline (reference sequence). CDR3 in amino acids: CASSDHREPEQFF.

The V gene is TRBV2, the J gene TRBJ2-3; the D gene TCRdb calls, TRBD1, cannot be checked with no DNA. This CDR3 spans 14 amino acids. In germline, CDR1 is SNHLY, CDR2 FYNNEI. The CDR3: CASSEPGGSDTQYF. The full variable domain, in which reference TRBV2 and TRBJ2-3 provide the parts outside the CDR3, is EPEVTQTPSHQVTQMGQEVILRCVPISNHLYFYWYRQILGQKVEFLVSFYNNEISEKSEIFDDQFSVERPDGSNFTLKIRSTKLEDSAMYFCASSEPGGSDTQYFGPGTRLTVL.